These T cell receptor beta chains were read from a single sample in a study of blood T cell repertoires in COVID-19. Repertoires were generated with immunoSEQ multiplex PCR, while TCRdb's copy carries only in-frame clones and drops some. Found here are roughly 100,000 clones, 91% of them singletons; the top ten hold roughly 4.3%. The sample taken for sequencing was peripheral blood. The receptors here all came from a man younger than 30 with acute or convalescent COVID-19. Both conserved end residues are part of each CDR3. The D gene is left open where the match is weak. Clone size is given for some rows only: seen once, a few or many times, or a class if the clone is expanded.

v_gene	j_gene	abundance	len	d_gene	CDR3nt	CDR3aa
TRBV6-5	TRBJ1-3	.	15	.	TGTGCCAGCAGTCCGACGGGGGAAATAGGAAACACCATATATTTT	CASSPTGEIGNTIYF
TRBV7-9	TRBJ1-4	.	14	TRBD1	TGTGCCAGCAGCAAGGACAGGGCGGCAGAAAAACTGTTTTTT	CASSKDRAAEKLFF
TRBV13	TRBJ2-4	.	14	.	TGTGCCAGCAGCCTCCGGGGCCCAGGGGAGGGACGGTACTTC	CASSLRGPGEGRYF
TRBV7-8	TRBJ1-3	.	14	TRBD1	TGTGCCAGCAGCCCCGACAGGGCTGGAAACACCATATATTTT	CASSPDRAGNTIYF
TRBV24-1	TRBJ1-2	once	16	TRBD1	TGTGCCACCAGTGATCCCGGGACAGGGGGAGACTATGGCTACACCTTC	CATSDPGTGGDYGYTF
TRBV9	TRBJ1-2	.	15	.	TGTGCCAGCAGCGTAGGGGCAGTAATGAACTATGGCTACACCTTC	CASSVGAVMNYGYTF
TRBV5-1	TRBJ2-3	.	15	.	TGCGCCAGCAGCTTGCGGGGAACTCGCACAGATACGCAGTATTTT	CASSLRGTRTDTQYF
TRBV19	TRBJ1-6	.	17	TRBD1	TGTGCCAGTAGTTCACCGTCGACCGGGACAGGGGTTTCACCCCTCCACTTT	CASSSPSTGTGVSPLHF
TRBV29-1	TRBJ2-3	.	13	.	TGCAGCGTTGAAGGGTCCGGCGGGGATACGCAGTATTTT	CSVEGSGGDTQYF
TRBV10-1	TRBJ1-2	.	15	.	TGCGCCAGCAGTGAGTCGTTAGCGTCGGTGGTTGGCTACACCTTC	CASSESLASVVGYTF
TRBV9	TRBJ1-5	.	19	TRBD1	TGTGCCAGCCGCTCGATATGGGACAGGGAGCCATATAGCAATCAGCCCCAGCATTTT	CASRSIWDREPYSNQPQHF
TRBV19	TRBJ1-5	once	15	.	TGTGCCAGTAGTACCAGGGAAGTGGGCAATCAGCCCCAGCATTTT	CASSTREVGNQPQHF
TRBV7-9	TRBJ1-2	.	14	.	TGTGCCAGCAGCTTATACGCGGACTCCTATGGCTACACCTTC	CASSLYADSYGYTF
TRBV6-5	TRBJ1-3	.	14	.	TGTGCCAGCAGTACGGGGGGATTACTAAACACCATATATTTT	CASSTGGLLNTIYF
TRBV19	TRBJ2-7	once	15	.	TGTGCCAGTAGGCTCCAGGGACACACTACCTACGAGCAGTACTTC	CASRLQGHTTYEQYF
TRBV4-1	TRBJ1-1	.	17	.	TGCGCCAGCAGCCAAGTTCCCCAACAGGGATTGAACACTGAAGCTTTCTTT	CASSQVPQQGLNTEAFF
TRBV3-1/TRBV3-2	TRBJ1-4	.	18	.	TGTGCCAGCAGCGGGACTCTATTGACTGACAGTGCTAATGAAAAACTGTTTTTT	CASSGTLLTDSANEKLFF
TRBV28	TRBJ1-5	.	22	TRBD1	TGTGCCAGCAGTCGGAGCGGTATGCTTCCCGGGACAGGGACCTATAGCAATCAGCCCCAGCATTTT	CASSRSGMLPGTGTYSNQPQHF
TRBV3-1/TRBV3-2	TRBJ1-6	.	17	.	TGTGCCAGCAGCCAAGATCTGGGGGGGGAATATAATTCACCCCTCCACTTT	CASSQDLGGEYNSPLHF
TRBV9	TRBJ2-1	few	13	.	TGTGCCAGCAGCGTAGACACCTACAATGAGCAGTTCTTC	CASSVDTYNEQFF
TRBV9	TRBJ1-6	once	15	.	TGTGCCAGCAGCGTAGCCAACCCAGGAGGGTCACCCCTCCACTTT	CASSVANPGGSPLHF
TRBV5-5	TRBJ2-7	.	14	TRBD2	TGTGCCAGCAGCATTAGCGGGGGCGCCTACGAGCAGTACTTC	CASSISGGAYEQYF
TRBV18	TRBJ1-1	.	14	TRBD1	TGTGCCAGCTCACCTAGGGACAGACTGAATGAAGCTTTCTTT	CASSPRDRLNEAFF
TRBV6-5	TRBJ1-1	once	15	.	TGTGCCAGCAGTTATGGCCCAGGGAAGGGCCCTGAAGCTTTCTTT	CASSYGPGKGPEAFF
TRBV19	TRBJ1-1	.	16	.	TGTGCCAGTAGCCAGGGGCCAGGGTTCATGAACACTGAAGCTTTCTTT	CASSQGPGFMNTEAFF
TRBV2	TRBJ1-1	.	15	.	TGTGCCAGCAGTATGGCAGGGGCGCCGAACACTGAAGCTTTCTTT	CASSMAGAPNTEAFF
TRBV7-9	TRBJ1-3	.	14	.	TGTGCCGTTCCCCCGCTGAGCTCTGGAAACACCATATATTTT	CAVPPLSSGNTIYF
TRBV7-2	TRBJ2-7	.	14	.	TGTGCCAGCAGCTTCTCCGCGGCCTCCTACGAGCAGTACTTC	CASSFSAASYEQYF
TRBV5-4	TRBJ1-2	few	13	.	TGTGCCAGCAGCTTTTCAGGGCCCTATGGCTACACCTTC	CASSFSGPYGYTF
TRBV18	TRBJ1-1	.	14	TRBD1	TGTGCCAGCTCACCGGACAGGATGAACACTGAAGCTTTCTTT	CASSPDRMNTEAFF
TRBV19	TRBJ1-5	.	13	.	TGTGCCAGTAGTATAGAGGCCGGGGGTACCCAGCATTTT	CASSIEAGGTQHF
TRBV6-1	TRBJ2-7	once	17	TRBD1	TGTGCCAGCAGTGGACAGGGTTTTTTCTCCATCTCCTACGAGCAGTACTTC	CASSGQGFFSISYEQYF
TRBV19	TRBJ1-2	.	17	.	TGTGCCAGTAGCCGTGGGAACTTCAGGGGTGCTAACTATGGCTACACCTTC	CASSRGNFRGANYGYTF
TRBV4-1	TRBJ1-2	.	15	TRBD1	TGCGCCAGCCGGGGACAGTCACTTATTATGGATGGCTACACCTTC	CASRGQSLIMDGYTF
TRBV24-1	TRBJ1-1	.	16	.	TGTGCCACCAGTGATTTGGGACACCATGGGGACACTGAAGCTTTCTTT	CATSDLGHHGDTEAFF
TRBV4-2	TRBJ2-3	.	16	.	TGTGCCAGCAGCCAAGATGGTAGGACGGGGGCAGATACGCAGTATTTT	CASSQDGRTGADTQYF
TRBV19	TRBJ2-3	.	14	.	TGTGCCAGTAGTATAGGCAACACCAGAGATACGCAGTATTTT	CASSIGNTRDTQYF
TRBV11-3	TRBJ2-2	.	14	.	TGTGCCAGCAGTGCAGGGCTAGTGACCGGGGAGCTGTTTTTT	CASSAGLVTGELFF
TRBV4-1	TRBJ1-3	.	14	.	TGCGCCAGCAGCCAAGATGGAGGCGGAAACACCATATATTTT	CASSQDGGGNTIYF
TRBV15	TRBJ1-5	.	12	.	TGTGCCACCAGCGGGCGCAATCAGCCCCAGCATTTT	CATSGRNQPQHF
TRBV3-1/TRBV3-2	TRBJ1-2	.	14	.	TGTGCCAGCAGCCAAGCACTGGGGGCGAGGGGCTACACCTTC	CASSQALGARGYTF
TRBV6-2/TRBV6-3	TRBJ2-3	.	16	TRBD2	TGTGCCAGCAGCCTGGGATGGGGAGGGCCGACAGATACGCAGTATTTT	CASSLGWGGPTDTQYF
TRBV5-6	TRBJ2-7	.	16	TRBD2	TGTGCCAGCAGCTTGGGCCTAGCGGGGGGGCCCTACGAGCAGTACTTC	CASSLGLAGGPYEQYF
TRBV4-1	TRBJ1-2	.	13	.	TGCGCCAGCAGCCAAACAGGGTCCTATGGCTACACCTTC	CASSQTGSYGYTF
TRBV19	TRBJ2-7	.	15	TRBD2	TGTGCCAGTAGTCTGGGACTAGCGGGAGTTTACGAGCAGTACTTC	CASSLGLAGVYEQYF
TRBV6-1	TRBJ1-2	.	18	.	TGTGCCAGCAGTGAAGGTGTGGTTGGGAGGAGCCACCTCTATGGCTACACCTTC	CASSEGVVGRSHLYGYTF
TRBV27	TRBJ2-2	.	21	TRBD1	TGTGCCAGCAGTCTTACGTCCCCTGGACAGGACTTCTTGGGGGATAGAGGGGAGCTGTTTTTT	CASSLTSPGQDFLGDRGELFF
TRBV30	TRBJ1-6	.	15	TRBD1	TGTGCCTGGAGTTTCACCAGGGACAGTAATTCACCCCTCCACTTT	CAWSFTRDSNSPLHF
TRBV11-2	TRBJ2-5	.	15	TRBD2	TGTGCCAGCAGCTCCGCTAGCGGGGGCCTGGAGACCCAGTACTTC	CASSSASGGLETQYF
TRBV3-1/TRBV3-2	TRBJ1-2	.	14	TRBD1	TGTGCCAGCAGCCAGACAGGGTTTCAATATGGCTACACCTTC	CASSQTGFQYGYTF
TRBV6-1	TRBJ2-1	.	14	TRBD2	TGTGCCAGCAGTGAGGAGGGAGGGTACAATGAGCAGTTCTTC	CASSEEGGYNEQFF